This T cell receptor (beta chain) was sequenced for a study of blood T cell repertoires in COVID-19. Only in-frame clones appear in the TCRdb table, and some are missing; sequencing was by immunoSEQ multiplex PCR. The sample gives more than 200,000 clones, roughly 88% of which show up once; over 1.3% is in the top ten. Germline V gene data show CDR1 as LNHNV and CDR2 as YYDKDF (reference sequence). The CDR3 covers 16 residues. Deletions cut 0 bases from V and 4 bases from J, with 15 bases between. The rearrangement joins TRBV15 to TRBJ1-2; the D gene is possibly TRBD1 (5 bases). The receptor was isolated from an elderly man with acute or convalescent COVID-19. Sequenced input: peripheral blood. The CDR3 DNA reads TGTGCCACCAGCAGAGATGGGGCGGCATACACCTATGGCTACACCTTC. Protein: CATSRDGAAYTYGYTF.